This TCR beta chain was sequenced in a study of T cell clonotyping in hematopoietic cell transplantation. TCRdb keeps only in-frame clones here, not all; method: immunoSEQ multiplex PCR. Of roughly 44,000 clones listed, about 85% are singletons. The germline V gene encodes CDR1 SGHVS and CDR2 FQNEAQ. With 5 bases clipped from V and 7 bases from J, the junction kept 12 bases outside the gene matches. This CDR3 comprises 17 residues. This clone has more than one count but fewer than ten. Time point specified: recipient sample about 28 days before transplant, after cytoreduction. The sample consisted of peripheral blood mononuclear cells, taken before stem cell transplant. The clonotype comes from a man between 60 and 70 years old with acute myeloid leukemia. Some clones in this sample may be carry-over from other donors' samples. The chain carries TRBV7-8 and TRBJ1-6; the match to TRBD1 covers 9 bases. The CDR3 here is CASSVNPPGQGNSPLHF. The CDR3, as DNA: TGTGCCAGCAGCGTAAATCCCCCGGGACAGGGCAATTCACCCCTCCACTTT.